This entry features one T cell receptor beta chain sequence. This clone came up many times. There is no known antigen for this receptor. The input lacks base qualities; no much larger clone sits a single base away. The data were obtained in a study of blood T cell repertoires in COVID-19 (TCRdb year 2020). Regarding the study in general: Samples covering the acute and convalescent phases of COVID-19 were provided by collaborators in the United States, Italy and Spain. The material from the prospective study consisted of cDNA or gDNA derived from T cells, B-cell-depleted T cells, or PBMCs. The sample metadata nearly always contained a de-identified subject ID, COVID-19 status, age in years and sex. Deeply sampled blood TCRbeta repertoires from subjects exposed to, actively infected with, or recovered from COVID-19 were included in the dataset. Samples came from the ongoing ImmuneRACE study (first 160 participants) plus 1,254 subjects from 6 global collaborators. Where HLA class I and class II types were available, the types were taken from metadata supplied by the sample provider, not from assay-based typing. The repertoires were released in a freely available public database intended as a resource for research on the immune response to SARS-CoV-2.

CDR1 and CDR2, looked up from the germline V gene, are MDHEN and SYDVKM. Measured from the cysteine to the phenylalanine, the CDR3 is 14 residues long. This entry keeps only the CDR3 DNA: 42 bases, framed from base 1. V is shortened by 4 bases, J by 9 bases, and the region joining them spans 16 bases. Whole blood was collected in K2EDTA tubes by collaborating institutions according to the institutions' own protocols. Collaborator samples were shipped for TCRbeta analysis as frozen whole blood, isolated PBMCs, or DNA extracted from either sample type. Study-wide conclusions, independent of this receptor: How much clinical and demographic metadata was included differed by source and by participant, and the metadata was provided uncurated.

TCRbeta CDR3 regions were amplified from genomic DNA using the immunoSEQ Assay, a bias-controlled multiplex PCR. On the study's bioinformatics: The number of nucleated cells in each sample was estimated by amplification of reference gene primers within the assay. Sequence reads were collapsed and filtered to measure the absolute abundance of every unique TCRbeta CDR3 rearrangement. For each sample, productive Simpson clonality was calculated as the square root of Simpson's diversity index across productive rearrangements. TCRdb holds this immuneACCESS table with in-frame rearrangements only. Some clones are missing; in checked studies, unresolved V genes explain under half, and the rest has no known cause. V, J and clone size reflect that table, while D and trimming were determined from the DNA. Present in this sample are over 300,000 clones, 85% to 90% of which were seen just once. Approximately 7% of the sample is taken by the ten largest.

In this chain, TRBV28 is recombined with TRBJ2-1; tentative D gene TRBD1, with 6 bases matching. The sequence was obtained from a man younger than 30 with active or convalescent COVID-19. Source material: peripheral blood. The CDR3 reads CASSSLQGSVEQFF. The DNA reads TGTGCCAGCAGTTCCCTACAGGGCTCCGTTGAGCAGTTCTTC.